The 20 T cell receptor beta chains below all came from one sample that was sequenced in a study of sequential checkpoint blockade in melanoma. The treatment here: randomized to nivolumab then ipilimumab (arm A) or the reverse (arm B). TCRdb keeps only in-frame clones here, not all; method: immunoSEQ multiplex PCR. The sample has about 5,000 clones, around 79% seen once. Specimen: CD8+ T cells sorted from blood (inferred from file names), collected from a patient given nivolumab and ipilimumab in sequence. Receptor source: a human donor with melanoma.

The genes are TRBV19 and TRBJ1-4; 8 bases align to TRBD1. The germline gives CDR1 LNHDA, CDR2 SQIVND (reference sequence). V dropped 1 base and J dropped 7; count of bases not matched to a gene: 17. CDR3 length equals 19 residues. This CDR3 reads CASSIGGRDRFAISEKLFF. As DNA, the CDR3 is TGTGCCAGTAGTATAGGGGGACGGGACAGGTTTGCCATCTCTGAAAAACTGTTTTTT.

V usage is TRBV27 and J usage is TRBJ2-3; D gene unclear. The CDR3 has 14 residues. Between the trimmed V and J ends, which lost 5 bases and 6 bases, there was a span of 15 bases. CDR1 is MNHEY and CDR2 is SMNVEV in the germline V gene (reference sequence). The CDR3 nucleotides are TGTGCCAGCAGTCCACCCGGTGTCTCGGATACGCAGTATTTT. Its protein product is CASSPPGVSDTQYF.

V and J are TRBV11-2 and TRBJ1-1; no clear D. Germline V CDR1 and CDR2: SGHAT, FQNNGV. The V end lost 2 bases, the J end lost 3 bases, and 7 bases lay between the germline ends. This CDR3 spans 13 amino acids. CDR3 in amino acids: CASSLLRDTEAFF. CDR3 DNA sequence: TGTGCCAGCAGCTTACTTCGTGACACTGAAGCTTTCTTT. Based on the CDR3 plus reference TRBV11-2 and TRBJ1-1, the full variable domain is EAGVAQSPRYKIIEKRQSVAFWCNPISGHATLYWYQQILGQGPKLLIQFQNNGVVDDSQLPKDRFSAERLKGVDSTLKIQPAKLEDSAVYLCASSLLRDTEAFFGQGTRLTVV.

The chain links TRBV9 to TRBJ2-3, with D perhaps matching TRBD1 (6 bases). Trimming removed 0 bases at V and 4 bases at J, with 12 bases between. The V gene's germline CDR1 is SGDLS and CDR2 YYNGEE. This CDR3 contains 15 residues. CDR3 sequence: CASSVGQGLSDTQYF. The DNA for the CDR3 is TGTGCCAGCAGCGTAGGGCAGGGGTTATCAGATACGCAGTATTTT.

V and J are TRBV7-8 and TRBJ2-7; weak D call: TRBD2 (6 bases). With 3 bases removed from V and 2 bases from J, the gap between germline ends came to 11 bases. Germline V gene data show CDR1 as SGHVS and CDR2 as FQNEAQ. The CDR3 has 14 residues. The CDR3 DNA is TGTGCCAGCAGCTTGGCGGGGCTAACCTACGAGCAGTACTTC. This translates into CASSLAGLTYEQYF.

The CDR3 region has the DNA TGTGCCAGCAGCCCCACGGGTTTCACTGAAGCTTTCTTT. It encodes CASSPTGFTEAFF. V and J are TRBV16 and TRBJ1-1; no clear D gene. V was clipped by 4 bases and J by 4 bases, with 10 bases between them. CDR3 length: 13 amino acids. The V gene's germline CDR1 is KGHSY and CDR2 FQNENV. Full variable domain (outside the CDR3, taken from reference TRBV16 and TRBJ1-1): GEEVAQTPKHLVRGEGQKAKLYCAPIKGHSYVFWYQQVLKNEFKFLISFQNENVFDETGMPKERFSAKCLPNSPCSLEIQATKLEDSAVYFCASSPTGFTEAFFGQGTRLTVV.

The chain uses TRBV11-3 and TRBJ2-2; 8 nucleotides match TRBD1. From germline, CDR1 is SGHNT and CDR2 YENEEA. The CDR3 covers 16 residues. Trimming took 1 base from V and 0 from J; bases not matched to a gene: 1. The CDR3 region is CASSLATGANTGELFF. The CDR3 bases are TGTGCCAGCAGCTTAGCGACAGGGGCGAACACCGGGGAGCTGTTTTTT. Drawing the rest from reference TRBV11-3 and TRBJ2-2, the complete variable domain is EAGVVQSPRYKIIEKKQPVAFWCNPISGHNTLYWYLQNLGQGPELLIRYENEEAVDDSQLPKDRFSAERLKGVDSTLKIQPAELGDSAVYLCASSLATGANTGELFFGEGSRLTVL.

The CDR3 DNA sequence: TGTGCCAGCAGCTTAGAGGGCAGGGGGCACCTCTCCTACGAGCAGTACTTC. Amino acid sequence: CASSLEGRGHLSYEQYF. The chain joins TRBV11-2 to TRBJ2-7; 8 bases match TRBD1. The germline V gene encodes CDR1 SGHAT and CDR2 FQNNGV. The CDR3 loop spans 17 amino acids. After removal of 0 bases from V and 0 bases from J, the junction contained 7 bases not matched to a gene.

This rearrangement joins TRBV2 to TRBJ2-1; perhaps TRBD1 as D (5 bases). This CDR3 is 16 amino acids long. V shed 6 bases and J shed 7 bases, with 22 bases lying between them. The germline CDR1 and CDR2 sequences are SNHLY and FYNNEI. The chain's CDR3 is CASRDSIKLPVNEQFF. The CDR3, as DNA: TGTGCCAGCAGAGACAGCATAAAACTCCCGGTGAATGAGCAGTTCTTC.

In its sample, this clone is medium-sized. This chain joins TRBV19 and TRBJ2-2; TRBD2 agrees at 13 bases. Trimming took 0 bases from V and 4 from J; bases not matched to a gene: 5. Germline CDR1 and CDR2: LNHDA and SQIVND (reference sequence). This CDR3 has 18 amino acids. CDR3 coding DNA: TGTGCCAGTAGTATAGACCAACTAGCGGGAGGGTTCACCGGGGAGCTGTTTTTT. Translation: CASSIDQLAGGFTGELFF.

DNA of the CDR3: TGTGCCAGCAGCCTCGGGTACGAGCAGTACTTC. Amino acids: CASSLGYEQYF. The gene calls are TRBV5-5 and TRBJ2-7; no definite D call. The CDR3 has 11 residues. CDR1 and CDR2 from the germline V gene are SGHKS and YYEKEE (reference sequence). V dropped 4 bases and J dropped 4 bases, with 6 bases sitting between them.

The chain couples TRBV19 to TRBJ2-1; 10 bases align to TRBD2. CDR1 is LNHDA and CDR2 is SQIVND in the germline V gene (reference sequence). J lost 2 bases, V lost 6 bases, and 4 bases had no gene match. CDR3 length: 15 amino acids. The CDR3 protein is CASRFLAGAYNEQFF. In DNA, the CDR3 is TGTGCCAGTAGGTTTCTAGCGGGGGCCTACAATGAGCAGTTCTTC.

CDR3 bases: TGTGCCAGCAGGAGGACAGGGGGCGCGGCGGAGACCCAGTACTTC. Amino acid sequence: CASRRTGGAAETQYF. This chain connects TRBV27 to TRBJ2-5; 11 bases are shared with TRBD1. V lost 6 bases and J lost 5; bases outside the gene matches: 8. Germline loops: CDR1 MNHEY, CDR2 SMNVEV (reference sequence). The CDR3 contains 15 residues.

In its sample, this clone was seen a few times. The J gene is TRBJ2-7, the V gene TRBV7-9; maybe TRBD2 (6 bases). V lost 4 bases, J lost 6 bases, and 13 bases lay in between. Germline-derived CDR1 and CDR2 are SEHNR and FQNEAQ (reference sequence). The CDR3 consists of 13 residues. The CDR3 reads CASSSQLALEQYF. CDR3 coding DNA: TGTGCCAGCAGCTCCCAGCTAGCGCTCGAGCAGTACTTC. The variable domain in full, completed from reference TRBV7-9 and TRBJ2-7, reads DTGVSQNPRHKITKRGQNVTFRCDPISEHNRLYWYRQTLGQGPEFLTYFQNEAQLEKSRLLSDRFSAERPKGSFSTLEIQRTEQGDSAMYLCASSSQLALEQYFGPGTRLTVT.

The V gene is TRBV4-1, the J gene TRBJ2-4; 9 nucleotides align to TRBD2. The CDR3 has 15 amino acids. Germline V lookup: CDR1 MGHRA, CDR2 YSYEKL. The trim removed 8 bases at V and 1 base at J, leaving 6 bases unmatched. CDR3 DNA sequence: TGCGCCAGCCGAATAGCGGGAGACGCCAAAAACATTCAGTACTTC. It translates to CASRIAGDAKNIQYF.

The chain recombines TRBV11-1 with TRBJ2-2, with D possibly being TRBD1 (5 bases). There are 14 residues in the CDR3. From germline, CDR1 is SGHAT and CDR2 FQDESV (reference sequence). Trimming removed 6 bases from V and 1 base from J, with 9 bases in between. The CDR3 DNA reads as TGTGCCAGCAGATCAGGGCAGAACACCGGGGAGCTGTTTTTT. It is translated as CASRSGQNTGELFF.

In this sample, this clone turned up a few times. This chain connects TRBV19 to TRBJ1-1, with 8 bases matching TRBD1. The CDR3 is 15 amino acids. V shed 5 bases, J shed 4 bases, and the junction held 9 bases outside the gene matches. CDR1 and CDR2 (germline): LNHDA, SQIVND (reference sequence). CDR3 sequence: CASSSTPGGGTEAFF. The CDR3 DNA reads TGTGCCAGTAGTTCAACCCCAGGGGGCGGCACTGAAGCTTTCTTT.

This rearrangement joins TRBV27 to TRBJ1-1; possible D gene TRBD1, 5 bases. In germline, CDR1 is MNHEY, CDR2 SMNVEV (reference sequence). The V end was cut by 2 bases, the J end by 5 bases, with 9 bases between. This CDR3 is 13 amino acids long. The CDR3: CASSLRTSTEAFF. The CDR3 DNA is TGTGCCAGCAGTTTAAGGACAAGTACTGAAGCTTTCTTT.

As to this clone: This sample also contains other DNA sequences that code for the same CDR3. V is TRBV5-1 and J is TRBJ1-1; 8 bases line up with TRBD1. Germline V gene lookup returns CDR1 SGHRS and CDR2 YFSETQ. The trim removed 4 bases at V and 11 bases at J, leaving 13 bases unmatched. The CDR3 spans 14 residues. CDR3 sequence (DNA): TGCGCCAGCAGCCAGGCAGGGGGCGCGTCCGAGGCTTTCTTT. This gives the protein CASSQAGGASEAFF.

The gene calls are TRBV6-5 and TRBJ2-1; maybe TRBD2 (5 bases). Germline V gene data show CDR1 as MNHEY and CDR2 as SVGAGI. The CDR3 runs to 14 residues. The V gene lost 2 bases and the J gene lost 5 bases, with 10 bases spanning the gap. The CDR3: CASSYRTDHNEQFF. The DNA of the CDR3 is TGTGCCAGCAGTTACCGGACTGATCACAATGAGCAGTTCTTC.